This record covers a single T cell receptor beta chain. TCRdb's table, derived via immunoSEQ multiplex PCR, lists solely in-frame clones and lacks some. The table records roughly 75,000 clones, approximately 87% of them present only once. The source of the sample is a study of blood T cell repertoires in COVID-19. Study at large: The origin of the acute and convalescent COVID-19 samples was the United States, Italy and Spain. Sample material is recorded as cDNA or gDNA derived from T cells, B-cell-depleted T cells, or PBMCs.

Looked up from germline, CDR1 is MNHEY and CDR2 is SMNVEV (reference sequence). Trimming cost V 5 bases and J 3 bases, with 11 bases left between them. The CDR3 covers 13 residues. The gene calls are TRBV27 and TRBJ2-7; D possibly corresponds to TRBD2 (6 bases). The clonotype was recovered from an elderly man in a cohort sampled during active COVID-19. The sample consisted of peripheral blood. CDR3 DNA: TGTGCCAGCAGTCCCACCGGGGGCTACGAGCAGTACGTC. It encodes CASSPTGGYEQYV.